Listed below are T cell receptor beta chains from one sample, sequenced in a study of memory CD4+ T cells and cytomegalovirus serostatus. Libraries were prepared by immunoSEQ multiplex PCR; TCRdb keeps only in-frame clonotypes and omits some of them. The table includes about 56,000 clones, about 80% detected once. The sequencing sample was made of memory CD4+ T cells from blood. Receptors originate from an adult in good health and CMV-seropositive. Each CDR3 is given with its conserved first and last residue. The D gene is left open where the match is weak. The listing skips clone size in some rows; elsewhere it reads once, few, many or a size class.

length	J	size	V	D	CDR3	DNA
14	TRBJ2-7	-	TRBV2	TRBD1	CASNFRDRPDEQYF	TGTGCCAGCAATTTCCGGGACAGACCGGACGAGCAGTACTTC
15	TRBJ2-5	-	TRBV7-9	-	CASSLNGQSQETQYF	TGTGCCAGCAGCTTAAACGGGCAGAGCCAAGAGACCCAGTACTTC
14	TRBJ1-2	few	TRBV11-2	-	CASSLTGGDYGYTF	TGTGCCAGCAGCTTGACAGGAGGGGACTATGGCTACACCTTC
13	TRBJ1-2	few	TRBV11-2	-	CASSAEPGNGYTF	TGTGCCAGCAGCGCCGAGCCGGGGAACGGCTACACCTTC
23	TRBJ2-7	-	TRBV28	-	CASSLSPLVGALAGLSFSYEQYF	TGTGCCAGCAGTTTATCTCCCTTAGTTGGGGCTCTAGCAGGTCTTTCCTTCTCCTACGAGCAGTACTTC
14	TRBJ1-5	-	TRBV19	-	CASRNHQGNQPQHF	TGTGCCAGTAGAAACCATCAGGGGAATCAGCCCCAGCATTTT
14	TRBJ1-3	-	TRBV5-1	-	CASSDPGRAGTIYF	TGCGCCAGCAGTGACCCCGGACGGGCGGGCACCATATATTTT
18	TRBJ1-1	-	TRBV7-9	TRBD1	CASSLLGTGAEGNTEAFF	TGTGCCAGCAGCTTACTAGGGACAGGAGCCGAGGGGAACACTGAAGCTTTCTTT
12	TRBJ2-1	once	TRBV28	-	CASTDSYNEQFF	TGTGCCAGCACAGATTCCTACAATGAGCAGTTCTTC
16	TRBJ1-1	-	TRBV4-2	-	CASSQTAGGRSAEAFF	TGTGCCAGCAGCCAAACCGCGGGGGGGCGGTCGGCTGAAGCTTTCTTT
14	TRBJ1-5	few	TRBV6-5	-	CASSGEISNQPQHF	TGTGCCAGCAGTGGGGAGATAAGCAATCAGCCCCAGCATTTT
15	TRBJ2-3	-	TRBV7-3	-	CASSPGRGNTDTQYF	TGTGCCAGCAGCCCCGGGCGGGGAAACACAGATACGCAGTATTTT
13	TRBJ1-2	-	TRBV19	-	CASSGDGNYGYTF	TGTGCCAGTAGCGGGGACGGGAACTATGGCTACACCTTC
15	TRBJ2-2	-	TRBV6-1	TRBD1	CASRWGTGTVGELFF	TGTGCCAGCAGGTGGGGGACAGGGACGGTCGGGGAGCTGTTTTTT
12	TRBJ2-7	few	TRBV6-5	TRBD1	CASYRGFGEQYF	TGTGCCAGTTACAGGGGTTTTGGGGAGCAGTACTTC
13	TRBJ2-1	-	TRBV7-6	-	CASSPGLLVTQFF	TGTGCCAGCAGCCCAGGCCTACTAGTCACGCAGTTCTTC